One and the same sample provided the 28 T cell receptor beta chains below, sequenced in a study of cytomegalovirus exposure and HLA in healthy donors. With 60 Vbeta and 13 Jbeta primers, the PCR was carried out. The protocol was immunoSEQ multiplex PCR, while the TCRdb copy is restricted to in-frame clones and leaves out a portion. This sample's clone table lists under 130,000 clones. The sample taken for sequencing was PBMCs. Source of these receptors: a man between 40 and 49 years old in good health and CMV-seronegative.

This rearrangement joins TRBV6-5 to TRBJ2-6, with D possibly TRBD1 on 6 matching bases. V lost 3 bases and J lost 2, with 8 bases in between. This CDR3 has 15 residues. Germline V gives CDR1 MNHEY, CDR2 SVGAGI. CDR3 residues: CASSYSGAGANVLTF. In nucleotides, the CDR3 is TGTGCCAGCAGTTATTCAGGGGCTGGGGCCAACGTCCTGACTTTC.

This chain links TRBV10-3 with TRBJ2-3; D possibly corresponds to TRBD2 (6 bases). The germline V and J ends were trimmed by 4 bases and 0 bases, with 8 bases remaining between them. There are 14 residues in the CDR3. The V gene's germline CDR1 is ENHRY and CDR2 SYGVKD. Written as DNA, the CDR3 is TGTGCCATCAGTGGGACTATCAGCACAGATACGCAGTATTTT. This sequence encodes CAISGTISTDTQYF.

The chain combines TRBV6-1 with TRBJ2-5, with TRBD1 as a possible D gene (5 bases). Germline CDR1 and CDR2: MNHNS and SASEGT. Trimming left V 2 bases short and J 1 base short, with 11 bases between. The CDR3 consists of 15 residues. For the CDR3, the DNA is TGTGCCAGCAGTGAACCGGACAAGCTCCAAGAGACCCAGTACTTC. It is translated as CASSEPDKLQETQYF.

The V call is TRBV30, the J call TRBJ2-7; 9 bases are a match to TRBD1. This CDR3 spans 14 amino acids. Trimming at V came to 2 bases and at J to 3 bases, leaving 5 bases not matched to a gene. Germline CDR1 reads GTSNPN; CDR2 reads SVGIG (reference sequence). The CDR3: CAWSYGQGNYEQYF. The CDR3 DNA reads as TGTGCCTGGAGTTACGGACAGGGGAACTACGAGCAGTACTTC.

V gene TRBV7-2 combines with J gene TRBJ2-3, with 10 bases identical to TRBD2. Germline CDR1 SGHTA, CDR2 FQGNSA. The CDR3 length is 14 residues. Unmatched junction bases numbered 6, after V lost 7 bases and J lost 5 bases. The CDR3 protein is CASNRAGGRDTQYF. The CDR3 nucleotides are TGTGCCAGCAACAGAGCGGGAGGGCGAGATACGCAGTATTTT.

The rearrangement uses TRBV12-1 and TRBJ1-1; the table's D gene call, TRBD1, was not cross checked with the DNA. TRBV12-1 is a documented pseudogene. The CDR3 sequence is 17 residues long. This CDR3 is CASSFRDRGDMNTEAFF. The CDR3 bases are TGTGCCAGCAGCTTTAGGGACAGGGGAGACATGAACACTGAAGCTTTCTTT.

This rearrangement joins TRBV5-1 to TRBJ1-1; TRBD1 is a possible D gene (5 bases). CDR1 is SGHRS and CDR2 is YFSETQ in the germline V gene. V was shortened by 7 bases and J by 4 bases, with 14 bases between the two germline ends. There are 13 residues in the CDR3. The CDR3 loop reads CASCIQGSTEAFF. The CDR3 DNA is TGCGCCAGCTGTATTCAGGGAAGCACTGAAGCTTTCTTT.

J is TRBJ1-3 and V is TRBV30; 7 bases are a match to TRBD1. The CDR3 covers 13 residues. Germline CDR1 reads GTSNPN; CDR2 reads SVGIG (reference sequence). J gave up 0 bases and V 5 bases, and 1 base lay outside the gene matches. DNA of the CDR3: TGTGCCTGGGGACAGGCCTCTGGAAACACCATATATTTT. Its translation is CAWGQASGNTIYF.

The chain couples TRBV27 to TRBJ2-1; TRBD2 aligns across 9 bases. Germline CDR1 MNHEY, CDR2 SMNVEV (reference sequence). The junction had 5 bases not matched to a gene; V was cut back by 7 bases and J by 1 base. This CDR3 spans 15 amino acids. The CDR3 nucleotides are TGTGCCAGCACCAACGCGGGAGGGTCCTACAATGAGCAGTTCTTC. This gives the protein CASTNAGGSYNEQFF.

This chain connects TRBV9 to TRBJ2-1; TRBD1 agrees at 9 bases. This CDR3 comprises 16 residues. CDR1 SGDLS and CDR2 YYNGEE come from the germline V gene. The J segment lost 4 bases and the V segment lost 1 base, leaving 6 bases of the junction unmatched. This chain's CDR3 is CASSVNSGQGYNEQFF. The CDR3 nucleotides read TGTGCCAGCAGCGTAAATTCGGGACAGGGTTACAATGAGCAGTTCTTC.

The chain carries TRBV4-3 and TRBJ2-2; D perhaps matches TRBD1 (6 bases). V was trimmed by 0 bases and J by 7 bases, leaving 18 bases between them. Germline V CDR1 and CDR2: LGHNA, YSLEER. The CDR3 is 17 amino acids. The CDR3 protein is CASSQEGARGSNGELFF. The CDR3 DNA reads as TGCGCCAGCAGCCAAGAAGGCGCCAGGGGCTCGAACGGGGAGCTGTTTTTT.

The rearrangement links TRBV28 to TRBJ1-1; 7 bases fit TRBD1. CDR1 MDHEN and CDR2 SYDVKM come from the germline V gene. The CDR3 totals 16 residues. The J segment lost 3 bases and the V segment lost 5 bases, leaving 12 bases of the junction unmatched. The CDR3 sequence is CASSIRTGMGDTEAFF. CDR3 in DNA: TGTGCCAGCAGTATTAGGACAGGTATGGGAGACACTGAAGCTTTCTTT.

The rearrangement links TRBV5-4 to TRBJ1-2; D is ambiguous. Germline loops: CDR1 SGHNT, CDR2 YYREEE (reference sequence). This CDR3 region has 15 residues. The V end lost 0 bases, the J end lost 2 bases, and 11 bases lay between the germline ends. CDR3 residues: CASSLDRPTNYGYTF. The CDR3 DNA follows: TGTGCCAGCAGCTTGGACAGACCTACGAACTATGGCTACACCTTC.

The CDR3 DNA reads TGTGCCAGAAGCTCTAGTGCGGGGGGGGGTCAAGAGACCCAGTACTTC. Encoded protein: CARSSSAGGGQETQYF. The gene calls are TRBV7-5 and TRBJ2-5; the D call in the table, TRBD2, was not verified against the DNA. TRBV7-5 is flagged as a pseudogene. The CDR3 has 16 residues.

The rearrangement joins TRBV27 to TRBJ1-4, with 7 bases fitting TRBD1. The CDR3 length is 16 residues. CDR1 and CDR2 from the germline V gene are MNHEY and SMNVEV (reference sequence). V lost 8 bases and J lost 11; bases outside the gene matches: 20. This CDR3 is CASSRNTGVHPGKLFF. The DNA for the CDR3 is TGTGCCAGCTCCCGGAATACAGGGGTCCACCCAGGGAAACTGTTTTTT.

The chain carries TRBV4-2 and TRBJ1-3; D call uncertain. Per the germline V gene, CDR1 is LGHNA and CDR2 is YNFKEQ. Trimming removed 2 bases at V and 4 bases at J, with 15 bases between. This CDR3 has 16 residues. The CDR3 reads CASSQLDGIKGNTIYF. The CDR3 region has the DNA TGTGCCAGCAGCCAACTGGACGGGATAAAGGGAAACACCATATATTTT.

The chain recombines TRBV5-8 with TRBJ1-5; TRBD1 might be the D (5 bases). V was pared by 4 bases and J by 0 bases, with 14 bases between. CDR1 SGHTS and CDR2 YDEGEE come from the germline V gene. The CDR3 contains 16 residues. CDR3 in amino acids: CASSLPGVDSNQPQHF. The CDR3 region has the DNA TGTGCCAGCAGCCTCCCGGGGGTGGATAGCAATCAGCCCCAGCATTTT.

The chain joins TRBV27 to TRBJ1-2; D is unresolved. This CDR3 has 14 amino acids. Germline V gives CDR1 MNHEY, CDR2 SMNVEV (reference sequence). V lost 3 bases, J lost 6 bases, and 14 bases lay in between. DNA for the CDR3: TGTGCCAGCAGTTTTCTGGGCAACTCAGATGGCTACACCTTC. Protein: CASSFLGNSDGYTF.

The rearrangement uses TRBV18 and TRBJ2-2, with 11 bases aligning to TRBD2. Germline V CDR1 and CDR2: KGHSH, LQKENI. The CDR3 is 16 residues long. The ends lost 3 bases at V and 4 bases at J; junction bases unmatched: 4. Written as DNA, the CDR3 is TGTGCCAGCTCACCGTTCGGGACTAGCGGCACCGGGGAGCTGTTTTTT. Its protein product is CASSPFGTSGTGELFF.

This rearrangement joins TRBV19 to TRBJ2-7, with no clear D. With 5 bases removed from V and 2 bases from J, the gap between germline ends came to 13 bases. The CDR3 extends over 14 amino acids. Germline values: CDR1 LNHDA, CDR2 SQIVND (reference sequence). CDR3 sequence reads: CASSETETAYEQYF. DNA for the CDR3: TGTGCCAGTAGTGAAACAGAAACCGCCTACGAGCAGTACTTC.

This chain joins TRBV4-2 and TRBJ2-1; 7 bases are a match to TRBD2. Germline lookup yields CDR1 LGHNA and CDR2 YNFKEQ. V dropped 4 bases and J dropped 9; count of bases not matched to a gene: 12. This CDR3 contains 15 residues. CDR3 residues: CASSLGRDVRSEQFF. The DNA of the CDR3 is TGTGCCAGCAGCCTAGGGAGGGATGTTAGGAGTGAGCAGTTCTTC.

The V gene is TRBV18, the J gene TRBJ1-1, with a weak D call TRBD1 (6 bases). The CDR3 totals 13 residues. The germline gives CDR1 KGHSH, CDR2 LQKENI. V dropped 3 bases and J dropped 7 bases, with 12 bases sitting between them. The CDR3 DNA reads TGTGCCAGCTCACCTGGCACAGGGCTTGAAGCTTTCTTT. Its protein product is CASSPGTGLEAFF.

This chain joins TRBV5-1 and TRBJ2-1; D remains unclear. V gave up 4 bases and J gave up 6 bases, with 11 bases separating them. The CDR3 loop spans 13 amino acids. Germline CDR1 reads SGHRS; CDR2 reads YFSETQ. DNA of the CDR3: TGCGCCAGCAGCCCAGGAACGCGCAATGAGCAGTTCTTC. It encodes CASSPGTRNEQFF.

This rearrangement joins TRBV27 to TRBJ1-4; TRBD1 agrees at 8 bases. V was pared by 5 bases and J by 1 base, with 9 bases of the junction left unmatched. Germline V CDR1 and CDR2: MNHEY, SMNVEV (reference sequence). There are 17 residues in the CDR3. The DNA for the CDR3 is TGTGCCAGCAGTCTTCGACGACAGGGGATAACTAATGAAAAACTGTTTTTT. Translating it yields CASSLRRQGITNEKLFF.

The genes are TRBV10-3 and TRBJ2-7; 11 bases are a match to TRBD2. The CDR3 runs to 19 residues. Germline V lookup: CDR1 ENHRY, CDR2 SYGVKD. Germline trimming cut 6 bases from V and 3 bases from J; bases unmatched to any gene: 19. The CDR3 loop is CAIRKTGTSGQLHYYEQYF. DNA of the CDR3: TGTGCCATCAGGAAAACCGGGACTAGCGGACAGCTACATTACTACGAGCAGTACTTC.

V is TRBV18 and J is TRBJ1-5; D remains ambiguous. The CDR3 extends over 15 amino acids. Germline CDR1 reads KGHSH; CDR2 reads LQKENI. V was cut by 6 bases and J by 2 bases, with 14 bases left in between. CDR3 sequence (DNA): TGTGCCAGCTCTCCGGGGAATTGGCGCAATCAGCCCCAGCATTTT. Its translation: CASSPGNWRNQPQHF.

The chain couples TRBV2 to TRBJ1-1, with 7 positions matching TRBD1. Trimming took 7 bases from V and 5 from J; bases not matched to a gene: 7. Germline CDR1 reads SNHLY; CDR2 reads FYNNEI. The CDR3 has 13 residues. Here the CDR3 reads CASNEGAGTEAFF. CDR3 DNA: TGTGCCAGCAACGAGGGGGCGGGGACTGAAGCTTTCTTT.

The J gene is TRBJ1-5, the V gene TRBV19; TRBD1 matches at 7 bases. With 7 bases clipped from V and 0 bases from J, the junction kept 9 bases outside the gene matches. Per germline, CDR1 LNHDA and CDR2 SQIVND (reference sequence). CDR3 length: 16 residues. The CDR3 DNA reads as TGTGCCAGTACTACTGGGACAGCCTATAGCAATCAGCCCCAGCATTTT. Translated: CASTTGTAYSNQPQHF.